This T cell receptor (beta chain) is drawn from a study of blood T cell repertoires in COVID-19. Deletions cut 0 bases from V and 8 bases from J, with 14 bases between. The CDR3 totals 15 residues. In germline, CDR1 is MNHNS, CDR2 SASEGT. Data came from immunoSEQ multiplex PCR; TCRdb stores just in-frame clones and leaves some out. The sample has 180,000 or so clones; around 87% are singletons. The receptor comes from a man in his forties or fifties with active or convalescent COVID-19. Sequencing input: peripheral blood. The gene calls are TRBV6-1 and TRBJ1-5; perhaps TRBD1 as D (5 bases). In nucleotides, the CDR3 is TGTGCCAGCAGTGAAGCGCCAGGGAAGACTGAGCCCCAGCATTTT. This sequence encodes CASSEAPGKTEPQHF.